The 8 T cell receptor beta chains below all came from one sample that was sequenced in a study of OX40 agonist ivuxolimab in advanced cancers. The method was immunoSEQ multiplex PCR; TCRdb's version includes in-frame clones alone and lacks a portion of them. The sample has around 40,000 clones; more than 75% are singletons. The sample here was CD4+ or CD8+ T cells sorted from blood, taken in a trial of the OX40 agonist ivuxolimab. The receptors shown here come from an adult with an advanced solid tumor such as melanoma, head and neck, liver or kidney cancer.

This clone was counted between two and nine times. The chain links TRBV4-1 to TRBJ2-3; 10 nucleotides match TRBD2. Trimming took 2 bases from V and 2 from J; bases not matched to a gene: 4. This CDR3 has 16 residues. Germline CDR1 and CDR2: MGHRA and YSYEKL. CDR3 DNA sequence: TGCGCCAGCAGCCAACTAGCGGGGGCCCTCACAGATACGCAGTATTTT. It is translated as CASSQLAGALTDTQYF.

V usage is TRBV7-9 and J usage is TRBJ2-1; weak D call: TRBD1 (6 bases). This CDR3 is 16 amino acids long. Deletions cut 3 bases from V and 0 bases from J, with 12 bases between. CDR1 is SEHNR and CDR2 is FQNEAQ in the germline V gene (reference sequence). The CDR3 sequence: CASSFSDRSSYNEQFF. The CDR3 DNA reads as TGTGCCAGCAGCTTTTCCGACAGGAGCTCCTACAATGAGCAGTTCTTC.

In this sample, this clone turned up once. The genes are TRBV6-5 and TRBJ2-3; D call uncertain. The CDR3 spans 16 residues. CDR1 is MNHEY and CDR2 is SVGAGI in the germline V gene. V was clipped by 0 bases and J by 0 bases, with 10 bases between them. The CDR3 is CASSYSSGPSTDTQYF. DNA of the CDR3: TGTGCCAGCAGTTACTCGTCGGGCCCTAGCACAGATACGCAGTATTTT.

The chain joins TRBV6-6 to TRBJ1-1, with D perhaps matching TRBD1 (6 bases). The CDR3 consists of 11 residues. V lost 6 bases to trimming and J lost 6 bases, with 8 bases between them. Germline loops: CDR1 MNHNY, CDR2 SVGAGI (reference sequence). For the CDR3, the DNA is TGTGCCAGCAGGGGGGGGCCTGAAGCTTTCTTT. This translates into CASRGGPEAFF.

The chain carries TRBV7-8 and TRBJ1-5; D is possibly TRBD1 (5 bases). Trimming removed 4 bases at V and 5 bases at J, with 9 bases between. CDR1 and CDR2 (germline): SGHVS, FQNEAQ. CDR3 length: 13 amino acids. The CDR3 DNA reads as TGTGCCAGCAGCTCGACAGATCATCAGCCCCAGCATTTT. Translated, it gives CASSSTDHQPQHF.

The chain links TRBV5-1 to TRBJ1-1; the D gene is possibly TRBD1 (5 bases). This CDR3 is built from 14 residues. Germline CDR1 and CDR2: SGHRS and YFSETQ. Between the trimmed V and J ends, which lost 5 bases and 11 bases, there was a span of 22 bases. This CDR3 is CASRLTAGALSAFF. For the CDR3, the DNA is TGCGCCAGCAGACTGACAGCAGGCGCCCTTTCCGCTTTCTTT. Full variable domain (outside the CDR3, taken from reference TRBV5-1 and TRBJ1-1): KAGVTQTPRYLIKTRGQQVTLSCSPISGHRSVSWYQQTPGQGLQFLFEYFSETQRNKGNFPGRFSGRQFSNSRSEMNVSTLELGDSALYLCASRLTAGALSAFFGQGTRLTVV.

The chain employs TRBV7-9 and TRBJ1-1; the D is unclear. The V and J ends lost 5 bases and 11 bases respectively, with 15 bases between them. This CDR3 has 12 residues. Germline V gene sequence: CDR1 SEHNR, CDR2 FQNEAQ (reference sequence). CDR3 DNA sequence: TGTGCCAGCAGCCCCCGTGAAGTCCAGGCTTTCTTT. Translation: CASSPREVQAFF.

The rearrangement joins TRBV15 to TRBJ1-1; TRBD1 is a possible D gene (6 bases). The V end was cut by 7 bases, the J end by 3 bases, with 15 bases between. Looked up from germline, CDR1 is LNHNV and CDR2 is YYDKDF (reference sequence). The CDR3 totals 14 residues. The CDR3 reads CATNEGGWDTEAFF. The DNA of the CDR3 is TGTGCCACCAATGAGGGGGGCTGGGACACTGAAGCTTTCTTT.